These 15 T cell receptor beta chains were all obtained from the same sample, sequenced in a study of CD8 T cell repertoires and HIV-1 epitope variants (dated by TCRdb to 2020 to 2021). To prepare the library, the immunoSEQ multiplex PCR assay was applied. The immuneACCESS repertoire file appears here via TCRdb, limited to in-frame rearrangements. These files lack a portion of the clones; in checked studies, under half of the deficit traces to unresolved V genes, and the cause of the others is not known. This sample lists approximately 5,300 clones; 64% were detected once. The ten largest account for about 39% of the sample. Antigens for these TCRs are unknown. Material for sequencing was cultured CD8+ T cells derived from PBMCs. These TCRs come from a male donor with HIV.

V and J are TRBV5-3 and TRBJ2-7; 11 bases match TRBD1. Being an ORF, TRBV5-3 has a function that is uncertain. The CDR3 covers 15 residues. With V trimmed by 7 bases and J by 2 bases, 8 bases remained unmatched. The CDR3 here is CARGTDRGPAYEQYF. The CDR3 DNA follows: TGTGCCAGAGGAACGGACAGGGGGCCCGCCTACGAGCAGTACTTC.

This clone was picked up one time. The chain recombines TRBV2 with TRBJ2-5, with 10 bases identical to TRBD2. CDR3 length: 14 amino acids. Germline CDR1 reads SNHLY; CDR2 reads FYNNEI. J gave up 4 bases and V 6 bases, and 5 bases lay outside the gene matches. The CDR3 region is CASSPSGSGETQYF. CDR3 DNA: TGTGCCAGCAGCCCTAGCGGGAGTGGAGAGACCCAGTACTTC.

Only a few counts were recorded for this clone. The genes are TRBV10-3 and TRBJ2-7, with 8 bases aligning to TRBD2. This CDR3 has 11 residues. CDR1 is ENHRY and CDR2 is SYGVKD in the germline V gene. The V gene end was trimmed by 10 bases and the J gene end by 6 bases; junction bases not matched to a gene: 5. The CDR3 protein is CATSAGGEQYF. The DNA for the CDR3 is TGTGCCACCTCCGCGGGGGGCGAGCAGTACTTC.

CDR3 DNA: TGTGCCAGCGCCTCGGCCCGGGACAGGGGGCGGGGTGAAGCTTTCTTT. Its translation is CASASARDRGRGEAFF. This chain uses TRBV7-9 with TRBJ1-1, with TRBD1 matching over 12 bases. The germline gives CDR1 SEHNR, CDR2 FQNEAQ (reference sequence). V was clipped by 8 bases and J by 7 bases; unmatched bases: 14. This CDR3 has 16 amino acids.

The chain has TRBV28 and TRBJ2-7; 9 positions agree with TRBD1. Trimming at V came to 7 bases and at J to 5 bases, leaving 9 bases not matched to a gene. Per the germline V gene, CDR1 is MDHEN and CDR2 is SYDVKM. The CDR3 consists of 14 residues. CDR3 DNA: TGTGCCAGCAATCGGGACAGGGAAACTGACGAGCAGTACTTC. Its translation: CASNRDRETDEQYF. Full variable domain (outside the CDR3, taken from reference TRBV28 and TRBJ2-7): DVKVTQSSRYLVKRTGEKVFLECVQDMDHENMFWYRQDPGLGLRLIYFSYDVKMKEKGDIPEGYSVSREKKERFSLILESASTNQTSMYLCASNRDRETDEQYFGPGTRLTVT.

This clone was seen more than once but under ten times. The chain employs TRBV19 and TRBJ2-7, with 9 bases identical to TRBD1. V was pared by 4 bases and J by 6 bases, with 7 bases of the junction left unmatched. The germline gives CDR1 LNHDA, CDR2 SQIVND (reference sequence). The CDR3 is 14 residues long. The CDR3: CASSRGTGPGEQYF. The CDR3 coding sequence is TGTGCCAGTAGTAGAGGGACAGGGCCTGGCGAGCAGTACTTC.

The chain carries TRBV19 and TRBJ2-1; tentatively, D is TRBD1 (5 bases). CDR1 LNHDA and CDR2 SQIVND come from the germline V gene (reference sequence). Deletions cut 5 bases from V and 2 bases from J, with 7 bases between. The CDR3 totals 13 residues. CDR3 residues: CASSPGPYNEQFF. Here the CDR3 DNA reads TGTGCCAGTAGTCCAGGGCCCTACAATGAGCAGTTCTTC.

V gene TRBV27 combines with J gene TRBJ2-6; D not resolved. CDR1 is MNHEY, CDR2 SMNVEV, per germline (reference sequence). V was cut by 10 bases and J by 0 bases, with 22 bases left in between. The CDR3 runs 18 residues. The CDR3 DNA sequence: TGTGCCACCCAATCCACAACTACTGCGAACTCTGGGGCCAACGTCCTGACTTTC. Encoded protein: CATQSTTTANSGANVLTF.

A note on this clone: A read error is likely, as this CDR3 ends without the conserved phenylalanine or tryptophan. The genes are TRBV7-8 and TRBJ2-7, with 8 bases identical to TRBD1. Germline values: CDR1 SGHVS, CDR2 FQNEAQ. The CDR3 is 14 residues long. V was pared by 5 bases and J by 1 base, with 4 bases of the junction left unmatched. The CDR3: CASSTDRASYEQYL. CDR3 DNA sequence: TGTGCCAGCAGCACGGACAGGGCATCCTACGAGCAGTACCTC.

The count of this clone is one. The V call is TRBV6-1, the J call TRBJ2-5, with D maybe TRBD2 (5 bases). Trimming removed 0 bases from V and 4 bases from J, with 12 bases in between. From germline, CDR1 is MNHNS and CDR2 SASEGT. The CDR3 is 15 residues long. This CDR3 reads CASSEALLEGETQYF. The CDR3 bases are TGTGCCAGCAGTGAAGCGTTACTAGAAGGAGAGACCCAGTACTTC.

This chain connects TRBV4-3 to TRBJ2-1; 7 bases match TRBD1. Germline V CDR1 and CDR2: LGHNA, YSLEER. The V gene end was trimmed by 0 bases and the J gene end by 7 bases; junction bases not matched to a gene: 3. The CDR3 has 14 amino acids. DNA for the CDR3: TGCGCCAGCAGCCAAGATGAGGGGGCGAATGAGCAGTTCTTC. Translation: CASSQDEGANEQFF.

This chain connects TRBV4-3 to TRBJ2-1, with D maybe TRBD1 (6 bases). The CDR3 covers 16 residues. Germline V lookup: CDR1 LGHNA, CDR2 YSLEER. V shed 1 base and J shed 0 bases, with 10 bases lying between them. The CDR3 sequence is CASSQVDRSSYNEQFF. For the CDR3, the DNA is TGCGCCAGCAGCCAAGTTGACAGGAGCTCCTACAATGAGCAGTTCTTC.

The chain has TRBV18 and TRBJ2-1; D unresolved. CDR1 is KGHSH, CDR2 LQKENI, per germline. This CDR3 spans 14 amino acids. The germline V and J ends were trimmed by 3 bases and 3 bases, with 9 bases remaining between them. The CDR3 nucleotides read TGTGCCAGCTCACCCGAGACAAACTACAATGAGCAGTTCTTC. As protein: CASSPETNYNEQFF.

The chain has TRBV5-5 and TRBJ1-1, with a weak D call TRBD1 (5 bases). Germline V gene data show CDR1 as SGHKS and CDR2 as YYEKEE (reference sequence). The CDR3 is 14 amino acids. Trimming pared 2 bases from V and 3 bases from J, leaving 11 bases between. CDR3 sequence: CASSLSTGHTEAFF. In DNA, the CDR3 is TGTGCCAGCAGCTTATCCACAGGCCACACTGAAGCTTTCTTT.

V usage is TRBV9 and J usage is TRBJ2-3; a possible D gene is TRBD1 (6 bases). V shed 6 bases and J shed 14 bases, with 19 bases lying between them. CDR1 is SGDLS, CDR2 YYNGEE, per germline. CDR3 size: 12 residues. The CDR3 sequence is CASTLINPGAYF. The CDR3, as DNA: TGTGCCAGCACCCTAATTAACCCAGGGGCGTATTTT.